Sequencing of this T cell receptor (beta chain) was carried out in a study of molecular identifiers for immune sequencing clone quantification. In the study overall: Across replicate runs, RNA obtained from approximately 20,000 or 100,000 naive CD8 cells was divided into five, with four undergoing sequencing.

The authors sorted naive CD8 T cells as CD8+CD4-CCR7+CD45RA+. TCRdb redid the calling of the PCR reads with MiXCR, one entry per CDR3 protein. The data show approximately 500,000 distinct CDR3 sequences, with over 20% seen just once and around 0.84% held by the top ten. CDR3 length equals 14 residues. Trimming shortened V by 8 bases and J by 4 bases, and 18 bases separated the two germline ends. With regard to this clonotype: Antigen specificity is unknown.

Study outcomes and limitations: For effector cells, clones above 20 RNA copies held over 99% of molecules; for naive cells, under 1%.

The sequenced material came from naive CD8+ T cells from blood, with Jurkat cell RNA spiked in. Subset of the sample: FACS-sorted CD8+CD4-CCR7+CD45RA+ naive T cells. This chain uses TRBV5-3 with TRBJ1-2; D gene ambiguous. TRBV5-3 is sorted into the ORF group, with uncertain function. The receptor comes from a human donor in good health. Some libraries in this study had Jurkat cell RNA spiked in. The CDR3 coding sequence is TGTGCCAGCAGCACGGGCGGCGGGCTCTATGGCTACACCTTC. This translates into CASSTGGGLYGYTF.